This T cell receptor beta chain stems from a study of cytomegalovirus exposure and HLA in healthy donors. Study outcomes and limitations: Trimming of TCR beta V- and J-genes showed a link, identified in a later analysis, to a missense DCLRE1C variant. On later analysis, the bulk of CMV-associated TCR beta chains appeared to be HLA-restricted. Segments of the TCR beta V type were, in most cases, productive about 90% or about 30% of the time in an earlier analysis.

Each donor's status was that of a healthy bone marrow donor. CDR1 and CDR2 from the germline V gene are SGHTS and YDEGEE. There are 16 residues in the CDR3. V lost 0 bases to trimming and J lost 1 base; unmatched junction nucleotides: 2. Concerning this clone: The antigen is unknown.

60 Vbeta and 13 Jbeta primers were used in PCR. Sequencing used immunoSEQ multiplex PCR; TCRdb keeps in-frame clones, though not all of them. The table has 150,000 to 200,000 clones, around 80% seen once. Sequenced input: PBMCs. V usage is TRBV5-8 and J usage is TRBJ2-1, with 9 positions matching TRBD2. The receptor was isolated from a middle-aged woman in good health and CMV-seronegative. The CDR3: CASSLGLAVSYNEQFF. The CDR3 coding sequence is TGTGCCAGCAGCTTGGGACTAGCGGTTTCCTACAATGAGCAGTTCTTC.